This T cell receptor beta chain emerged from a study of blood T cell repertoires in COVID-19. The method was immunoSEQ multiplex PCR; TCRdb's version includes in-frame clones alone and lacks a portion of them. Among approximately 360,000 clones, about 89% were seen once, and the ten largest hold roughly 1.9%. This clone was detected once. Germline V gene lookup returns CDR1 LNHDA and CDR2 SQIVND (reference sequence). The CDR3 consists of 11 residues. Trimming took 7 bases from V and 6 from J, leaving 7 bases between them. The TCR comes from a man between 40 and 49 years old in a cohort exposed to, infected with or recovered from COVID-19 (not recorded which). The sequenced sample was PBMCs or T cells enriched from blood (not recorded which). The chain carries TRBV19 and TRBJ2-4; a possible D gene is TRBD1 (5 bases). The CDR3 sequence: CASTTGNIQYF. Here the CDR3 DNA reads TGTGCCAGTACCACAGGAAACATTCAGTACTTC.